The sequence of this T cell receptor beta chain was determined in a study of circulating CD8 cells and anti-PD-1 response in melanoma. Study observations and caveats: Previously treated and treatment-naive patients were pooled together. Published repertoire comparisons used only baseline and M1 samples from a small cohort with few responders.

The QIAseq Immune Repertoire TCR panel built the libraries from roughly 15 ng of total RNA. One entry per CDR3 protein results from TCRdb running MiXCR on the reads. Altogether several hundred distinct CDR3 sequences are present, 4.5% to 7% being singletons, with the ten largest covering roughly 30%. Four subsets defined by PD-1 and/or TIGIT were sorted from live CD3+CD8+TCRalphabeta+ cells. By frequency in the sample, this clonotype is medium-sized. The antigen is undetermined. One end of the junction fails to match germline, which may point to a read error. The sequence derives from a human donor with melanoma. The source material was CD8+ T cells from PBMCs, sampled at baseline or after one month of anti-PD-1 therapy (not recorded which).

CDR3 sequence: CASSEDRSAYEQYF. The CDR3 nucleotides read TGCGCCAGCAGCGAAGACAGATCCGCCTACGAGCAGTACTTC. This rearrangement joins TRBV4-3 to TRBJ2-7, with D tentatively TRBD1 (5 bases). The CDR3 totals 14 residues. Per germline, CDR1 LGHNA and CDR2 YSLEER.